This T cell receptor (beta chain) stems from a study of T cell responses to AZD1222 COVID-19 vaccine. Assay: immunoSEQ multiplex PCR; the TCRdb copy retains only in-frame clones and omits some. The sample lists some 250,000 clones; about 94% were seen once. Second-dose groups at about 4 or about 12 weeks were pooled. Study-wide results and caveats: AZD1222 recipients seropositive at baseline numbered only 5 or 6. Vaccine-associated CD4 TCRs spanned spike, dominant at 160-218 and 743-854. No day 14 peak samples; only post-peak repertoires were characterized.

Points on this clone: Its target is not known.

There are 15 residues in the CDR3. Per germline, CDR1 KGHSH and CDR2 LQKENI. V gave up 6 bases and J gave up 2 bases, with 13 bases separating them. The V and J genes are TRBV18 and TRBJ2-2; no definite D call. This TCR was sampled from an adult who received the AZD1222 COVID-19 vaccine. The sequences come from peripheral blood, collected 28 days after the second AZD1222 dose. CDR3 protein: CASSSFGQNTGELFF. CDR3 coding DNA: TGTGCCAGCTCTTCCTTCGGCCAAAACACCGGGGAGCTGTTTTTT.